This entry concerns a single TCR beta chain. The antigen is undetermined. These data belong to a study of beta chain features in type 1 diabetes. Overall study results and limits: PCR might favor shorter templates, but any such skew would affect patients and controls equally. Fewer junction insertions and more nucleotide deletions appeared in type 1 diabetes patients.

Heparinised blood was drawn once per donor, averaging approximately 0.12 L. Every bit of the isolated RNA underwent reverse transcription, so sequencing read expressed TCRB transcripts. Naive, central memory and regulatory T cell samples averaged roughly 3.6 million reads. Clones were sequenced by immunoSEQ multiplex PCR, and TCRdb holds only the in-frame ones, with some missing. The data show over 120,000 clones, about 9.4% seen once. V lost 0 bases and J lost 6; bases outside the gene matches: 6. The CDR3 has 16 residues. Per germline, CDR1 MNHEY and CDR2 SVGAGI. This receptor was taken from a man between 18 and 29 years old in good health. The rearrangement joins TRBV6-5 to TRBJ2-1, with TRBD2 matching over 9 bases. The sequencing input was naive CD4+ T cells from blood. The CDR3 nucleotides are TGTGCCAGCAGTTACTCGGCGGCGGGGGGGGGCAATGAGCAGTTCTTC. Amino acids: CASSYSAAGGGNEQFF.